There are a few counts of the clone carrying this T cell receptor beta chain. As originally analysed: Reference gene primer amplification gave nucleated cell count estimates. This table comes from immunoSEQ multiplex PCR, and its TCRdb copy is limited to in-frame clones, with some not included. The V and J calls and the clone size are those of that table, but D and trimming were determined from the DNA. The table has about 200,000 clones, approximately 86% seen once. These data belong to a study of blood T cell repertoires in COVID-19. Study-level information: Material from acute and convalescent COVID-19 was sourced from the United States, Italy and Spain.

V was clipped by 1 base and J by 4 bases, with 10 bases between them. Germline CDR1 and CDR2: SGHTA and FQGNSA. The CDR3 loop spans 14 amino acids. Sequenced sample: peripheral blood. The clonotype originates from a man in his sixties with acute or convalescent COVID-19. The chain uses TRBV7-2 and TRBJ1-2; no reliable D call. CDR3 loop: CASSLVSGSYGYTF. The CDR3 coding sequence is TGTGCCAGCAGCTTAGTTTCGGGGAGCTATGGCTACACCTTC. Full variable domain (remainder filled in from reference TRBV7-2 and TRBJ1-2): GAGVSQSPSNKVTEKGKDVELRCDPISGHTALYWYRQSLGQGLEFLIYFQGNSAPDKSGLPSDRFSAERTGGSVSTLTIQRTQQEDSAVYLCASSLVSGSYGYTFGSGTRLTVV.